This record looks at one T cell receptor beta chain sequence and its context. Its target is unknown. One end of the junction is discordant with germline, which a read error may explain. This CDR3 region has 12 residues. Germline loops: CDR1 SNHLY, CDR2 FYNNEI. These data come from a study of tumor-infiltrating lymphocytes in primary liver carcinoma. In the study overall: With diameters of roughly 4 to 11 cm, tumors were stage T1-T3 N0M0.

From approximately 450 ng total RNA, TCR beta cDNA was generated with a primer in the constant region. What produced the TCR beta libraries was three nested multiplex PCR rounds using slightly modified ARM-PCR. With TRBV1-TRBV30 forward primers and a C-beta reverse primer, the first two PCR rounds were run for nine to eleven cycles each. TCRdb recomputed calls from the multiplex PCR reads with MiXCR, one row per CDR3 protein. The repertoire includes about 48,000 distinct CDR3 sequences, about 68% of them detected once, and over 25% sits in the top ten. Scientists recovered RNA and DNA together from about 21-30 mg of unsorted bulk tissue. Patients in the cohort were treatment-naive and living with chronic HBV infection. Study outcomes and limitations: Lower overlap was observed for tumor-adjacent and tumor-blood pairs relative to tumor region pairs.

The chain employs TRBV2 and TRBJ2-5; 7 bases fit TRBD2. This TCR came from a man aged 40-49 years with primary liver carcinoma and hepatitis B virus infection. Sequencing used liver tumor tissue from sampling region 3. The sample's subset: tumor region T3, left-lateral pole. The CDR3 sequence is CASSLAEETRYF. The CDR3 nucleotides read TGTGCCAGCAGTCTAGCGGAAGAGACCCGGTACTTC.